This T cell receptor beta chain is from a study of identifying expanded T cells in peripheral blood. Details on this clone: One end of the junction does not line up with germline, which may come from a read error.

Germline lookup yields CDR1 MNHEY and CDR2 SVGAGI. The CDR3 is 12 residues long. Assay: immunoSEQ multiplex PCR; the TCRdb copy retains only in-frame clones and omits some. The table shows approximately 130,000 clones, with approximately 86% occurring only once. The sequence came from a person aged 18 to 75 in good health. Material: blood. The chain couples TRBV6-5 to TRBJ1-2; D remains unclear. Here the CDR3 reads CASSYQDRAWAF. The CDR3 DNA reads TGTGCCAGCAGTTACCAGGACCGTGCGTGGGCCTTC.